The clone carrying this T cell receptor beta chain has just a few counts. What it recognizes is unknown. The sample originates from a study of cytomegalovirus exposure and HLA in healthy donors. General observations from the study: In a later analysis, V- and J-gene trimming of beta chains associated with a DCLRE1C missense variant, replicated independently. Common viral pathogens (according to a later analysis) appeared linked to several of the most significant clusters. In a later analysis, about 17,000 TCR beta sequences were associated with HLA alleles at 0.05 false discovery rate.

A multiplex PCR was run with 60 Vbeta primers and 13 Jbeta primers. Per the authors' pipeline: As a later analysis found, there were 60 million to 90 million unique TCR beta chains, of which some 10 million were shared. The table came from immunoSEQ multiplex PCR; TCRdb's copy has only in-frame clones and leaves some out. V, J and clone size are those of that table, while D and trimming were read from the DNA. In the table there are fewer than 200,000 clones, around 84% of which are singletons. Sequencing was performed on PBMCs. The clonotype comes from a man aged 40-49 years in good health and CMV-seropositive.

CDR3 in amino acids: CASSLGQVVSEQYF. CDR3 nucleotides: TGTGCCAGCAGTTTAGGGCAGGTAGTAAGCGAGCAGTACTTC. The V gene is TRBV28, the J gene TRBJ2-7; D uncertain. V gave up 2 bases and J gave up 6 bases, with 14 bases separating them. Germline V gene lookup returns CDR1 MDHEN and CDR2 SYDVKM. The CDR3 loop spans 14 amino acids.